One and the same sample provided the 2 T cell receptor beta chains below, sequenced in a study of vaccination effects on CD4 cells after COVID-19. Their antigens are not known. The protocol was immunoSEQ multiplex PCR, while the TCRdb copy is restricted to in-frame clones and leaves out a portion. This sample has 55,000 or so clones, with around three quarters found just once. Antigen-specific CD4+ T cell clonotypes were called by their expansion after viral peptide-pool culture in ViraFEST. Following 10 days of culture, CD4+ T cells were isolated. This individual contracted SARS-CoV-2 between March and December 2020, as verified by PCR. The sequencing used CD4+ T cells from PBMCs cultured with HIV peptides, collected before COVID-19 vaccination. Subset reported: HIV-1 Nef peptide pool negative control/reference culture. These receptors originate from a human donor who had a prior SARS-CoV-2 infection.

The chain joins TRBV5-5 to TRBJ1-2; no clear D. CDR1 and CDR2 (germline): SGHKS, YYEKEE (reference sequence). This CDR3 contains 12 residues. Trimming took off 9 bases at V and 2 bases at J, with 11 bases between the two ends. The CDR3 loop is CATEIGNYGYTF. DNA for the CDR3: TGTGCCACGGAAATCGGGAACTATGGCTACACCTTC.

This chain uses TRBV7-2 with TRBJ2-3, with a possible D match to TRBD2 (5 bases). Germline assignment: CDR1 SGHTA and CDR2 FQGNSA. The CDR3 contains 16 residues. V shed 4 bases and J shed 3 bases, with 17 bases lying between them. CDR3 sequence (DNA): TGTGCCAGCAGCTGGACTTTTGGGAGCCGGACAGATACGCAGTATTTT. Translation: CASSWTFGSRTDTQYF.